One and the same sample provided the 20 T cell receptor beta chains below, sequenced in a study of blood T cell repertoires in COVID-19. Only in-frame clones appear in the TCRdb table, and some are missing; sequencing was by immunoSEQ multiplex PCR. Among approximately 150,000 clones listed, about 80% were seen once. Material for sequencing was peripheral blood. The receptors originated from a man aged 45 to 65 with acute or convalescent COVID-19.

A few counts support this clone. The chain carries TRBV6-2 or TRBV6-3 and TRBJ2-2; TRBD2 matches 7 bases. Trimming removed 5 bases from V and 6 bases from J; junction bases left unmatched: 3. The V gene's germline CDR1 is MNHEY and CDR2 SVGEGT. The CDR3 consists of 13 residues. CDR3 bases: TGTGCCAGCAGTGCTAGCGGCCCCGGGGAGCTGTTTTTT. This translates into CASSASGPGELFF.

A few counts support this clone. This chain joins TRBV20-1 and TRBJ2-1; D is ambiguous. Germline V CDR1 and CDR2: DFQATT, SNEGSKA (reference sequence). This CDR3 has 11 amino acids. V lost 5 bases, J lost 8 bases, and 10 bases lay in between. This chain's CDR3 is CSAQQLDEQFF. CDR3 nucleotide sequence: TGCAGTGCTCAACAGCTCGATGAGCAGTTCTTC.

This clone was observed once. The chain has TRBV5-6 and TRBJ1-6; 8 bases line up with TRBD1. Germline assignment: CDR1 SGHDT and CDR2 YYEEEE. V was pared by 4 bases and J by 10 bases, with 7 bases of the junction left unmatched. This CDR3 region has 14 residues. The CDR3 here is CASSPRQGRSPLHF. The CDR3 bases are TGTGCCAGCAGCCCTCGACAGGGGAGGTCACCCCTCCACTTT.

CDR3 sequence (DNA): TGTGCCAGCAGCTTAGGAGGAGGGGCCCTCGTTGAAGCTTTCTTT. Translation: CASSLGGGALVEAFF. The J gene is TRBJ1-1, the V gene TRBV7-2, with a possible D match to TRBD1 (5 bases). Germline V gives CDR1 SGHTA, CDR2 FQGNSA. The CDR3 is 15 residues long. Between the trimmed V and J ends, which lost 1 base and 7 bases, there was a span of 16 bases.

This chain connects TRBV29-1 to TRBJ2-7; D is unclear. CDR3 length: 13 residues. The V gene's germline CDR1 is SQVTM and CDR2 ANQGSEA. V lost 4 bases to trimming and J lost 3 bases, with 13 bases between them. The CDR3 sequence: CSVGDPLIYEQYF. In DNA form, the CDR3 reads TGCAGCGTTGGTGATCCCCTAATCTACGAGCAGTACTTC.

This clone was recorded at least ten times. V usage is TRBV27 and J usage is TRBJ2-7, with 8 nucleotides matching TRBD2. The ends lost 4 bases at V and 4 bases at J; junction bases unmatched: 9. There are 15 residues in the CDR3. The germline CDR1 and CDR2 sequences are MNHEY and SMNVEV (reference sequence). In nucleotides, the CDR3 is TGTGCCAGCAGTTCCGCGGAGCGGGGGTCGTACGAGCAGTACGTC. This encodes CASSSAERGSYEQYV.

V and J are TRBV5-1 and TRBJ1-2; D not certain. The germline V gene has CDR1 SGHRS and CDR2 YFSETQ. CDR3 length: 13 amino acids. The ends were cut back, 0 bases at V and 8 bases at J, with 11 bases in the middle. The CDR3 DNA reads as TGCGCCAGCAGCTTGGCTTTAACAGACGGCTACACCTTC. This sequence encodes CASSLALTDGYTF.

The genes are TRBV24-1 and TRBJ1-2; D is perhaps TRBD1 (5 bases). CDR1 is KGHDR and CDR2 is SFDVKD in the germline V gene. This CDR3 comprises 13 residues. The V end lost 3 bases, the J end lost 5 bases, and 9 bases lay between the germline ends. In DNA form, the CDR3 reads TGTGCCACCAGTGATGTCGCAGGGTATGGCTACACCTTC. It yields the protein CATSDVAGYGYTF.

The chain has TRBV7-2 and TRBJ1-2; D unclear. Germline CDR1 is SGHTA and CDR2 is FQGNSA. The length of the CDR3 is 16 residues. V was cut by 1 base and J by 0 bases, with 12 bases left in between. Here the CDR3 reads CASSLVFGQSNYGYTF. In nucleotides, the CDR3 is TGTGCCAGCAGCTTAGTCTTTGGTCAGTCTAACTATGGCTACACCTTC.

This chain uses TRBV9 with TRBJ2-1, with D tentatively TRBD1 (5 bases). With 0 bases removed from V and 4 bases from J, the gap between germline ends came to 8 bases. The CDR3 totals 14 residues. The germline CDR1 and CDR2 sequences are SGDLS and YYNGEE. The CDR3 spells CASSVGDRYNEQFF. CDR3 DNA: TGTGCCAGCAGCGTAGGAGACAGATACAATGAGCAGTTCTTC.

The chain uses TRBV30 and TRBJ1-2, with 8 positions matching TRBD1. The CDR3 contains 15 residues. V lost 2 bases to trimming and J lost 2 bases; unmatched junction nucleotides: 7. Germline V gives CDR1 GTSNPN, CDR2 SVGIG (reference sequence). CDR3 amino acids: CAWSPNRQGNYGYTF. Here the CDR3 DNA reads TGTGCCTGGAGTCCTAACCGACAGGGGAACTATGGCTACACCTTC. The full variable domain, its missing parts supplied by reference TRBV30 and TRBJ1-2, is SQTIHQWPATLVQPVGSPLSLECTVEGTSNPNLYWYRQAAGRGLQLLFYSVGIGQISSEVPQNLSASRPQDRQFILSSKKLLLSDSGFYLCAWSPNRQGNYGYTFGSGTRLTVV.

The gene calls are TRBV9 and TRBJ2-3, with 14 bases identical to TRBD2. V was clipped by 4 bases and J by 5 bases; unmatched bases: 6. The CDR3 is 16 amino acids. Germline CDR1 SGDLS, CDR2 YYNGEE. The CDR3: CASSSRLAGGLDTQYF. The CDR3 DNA is TGTGCCAGCAGCTCTCGACTAGCGGGGGGGCTAGATACGCAGTATTTT.

The chain joins TRBV5-1 to TRBJ1-5, with D hard to call. V lost 0 bases, J lost 3 bases, and 7 bases lay in between. The CDR3 runs to 14 residues. Germline V gene lookup returns CDR1 SGHRS and CDR2 YFSETQ. In nucleotides, the CDR3 is TGCGCCAGCAGCTTGGGTGACACCAATCAGCCCCAGCATTTT. It translates to CASSLGDTNQPQHF.

As concerns this clone: A much larger clonotype is one base distant, so this may be a read error. Other DNA sequences in this specimen translate into the identical CDR3. The chain carries TRBV4-1 and TRBJ1-2; 7 nucleotides agree with TRBD1. This CDR3 contains 13 residues. Unmatched junction bases numbered 3, after V lost 6 bases and J lost 2 bases. Germline loops: CDR1 MGHRA, CDR2 YSYEKL. CDR3 loop: CASSQDRNYGYTF. The CDR3 nucleotides are TGCGCCAGCAGTCAGGACAGGAACTATGGCTACACCTTC.

The gene calls are TRBV28 and TRBJ2-7, with 7 positions matching TRBD1. Germline CDR1 reads MDHEN; CDR2 reads SYDVKM. This CDR3 region has 14 residues. Trimming at V came to 5 bases and at J to 5 bases, leaving 9 bases not matched to a gene. The CDR3 spells CASSLVGGIHEQYV. In DNA, the CDR3 is TGTGCCAGCAGTCTGGTAGGGGGCATTCACGAGCAGTACGTC.

The CDR3 loop reads CASSLALQREQFF. CDR3 sequence (DNA): TGTGCCAGCAGCTTAGCGCTGCAGCGAGAGCAGTTCTTC. This chain connects TRBV7-8 to TRBJ2-1; D call uncertain. Germline CDR1 is SGHVS and CDR2 is FQNEAQ. Trimming took off 0 bases at V and 10 bases at J, with 10 bases between the two ends. This CDR3 region has 13 residues.

In DNA form, the CDR3 reads TGTGCCAGCATCAATCTGAAAGGGGGAGCCAAAAACATTCAGTACTTC. It specifies CASINLKGGAKNIQYF. This chain joins TRBV11-3 and TRBJ2-4; D possibly corresponds to TRBD1 (6 bases). Between the trimmed V and J ends, which lost 7 bases and 0 bases, there was a span of 16 bases. Looked up from germline, CDR1 is SGHNT and CDR2 is YENEEA. CDR3 length equals 16 residues.

The chain uses TRBV7-2 and TRBJ1-6, with 9 bases matching TRBD1. CDR1 and CDR2 (germline): SGHTA, FQGNSA. The ends lost 6 bases at V and 0 bases at J; junction bases unmatched: 9. There are 18 residues in the CDR3. The CDR3 is CASRQYGTGSSYNSPLHF. CDR3 in DNA: TGTGCCAGCAGACAATATGGGACAGGGAGCTCCTATAATTCACCCCTCCACTTT. The variable domain in full, with the rest retrieved from reference TRBV7-2 and TRBJ1-6, is GAGVSQSPSNKVTEKGKDVELRCDPISGHTALYWYRQSLGQGLEFLIYFQGNSAPDKSGLPSDRFSAERTGGSVSTLTIQRTQQEDSAVYLCASRQYGTGSSYNSPLHFGNGTRLTVT.

This clone was found once. This rearrangement joins TRBV11-2 to TRBJ2-3, with TRBD2 identical over 13 bases. V lost 7 bases, J lost 7 bases, and 8 bases stayed unmatched. This CDR3 is 15 amino acids long. CDR1 is SGHAT and CDR2 is FQNNGV in the germline V gene. CDR3 DNA: TGTGCCAGCAATCCTACTAGCGGGAGGGGGTATACGCAGTATTTT. Translation gives CASNPTSGRGYTQYF.

The V gene is TRBV13, the J gene TRBJ1-2; 9 bases agree with TRBD1. The CDR3 is 18 residues long. J was trimmed by 5 bases and V by 1 base; bases with no gene match: 14. Germline CDR1 reads PRHDT; CDR2 reads FYEKMQ (reference sequence). The CDR3 nucleotides are TGTGCCAGCAGCTTAGTCTCGTGGACAGGGGAAAGAGAATATGGCTACACCTTC. Amino acids: CASSLVSWTGEREYGYTF.